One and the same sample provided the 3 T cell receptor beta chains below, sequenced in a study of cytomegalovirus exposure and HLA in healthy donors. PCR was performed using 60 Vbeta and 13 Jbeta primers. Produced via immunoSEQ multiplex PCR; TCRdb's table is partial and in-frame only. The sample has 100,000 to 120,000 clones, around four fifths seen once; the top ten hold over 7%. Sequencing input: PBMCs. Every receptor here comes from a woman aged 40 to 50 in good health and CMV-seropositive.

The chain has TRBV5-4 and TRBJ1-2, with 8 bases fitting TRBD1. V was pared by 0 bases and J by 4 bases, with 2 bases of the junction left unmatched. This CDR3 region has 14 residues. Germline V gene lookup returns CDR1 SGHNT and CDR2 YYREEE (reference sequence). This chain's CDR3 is CASSLDRGIYGYTF. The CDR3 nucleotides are TGTGCCAGCAGCTTGGACAGGGGGATCTATGGCTACACCTTC.

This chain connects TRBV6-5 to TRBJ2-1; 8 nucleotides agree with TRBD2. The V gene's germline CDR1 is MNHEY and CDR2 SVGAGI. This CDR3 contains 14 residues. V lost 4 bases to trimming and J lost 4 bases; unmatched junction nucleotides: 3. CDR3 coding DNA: TGTGCCAGCAGTTCCGGGACTAGATACAATGAGCAGTTCTTC. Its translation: CASSSGTRYNEQFF.

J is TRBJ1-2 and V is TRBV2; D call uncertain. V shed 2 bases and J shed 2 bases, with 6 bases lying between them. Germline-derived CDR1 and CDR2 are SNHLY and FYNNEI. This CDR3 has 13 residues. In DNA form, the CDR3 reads TGTGCCAGCAGTGAAATCAGGAACTATGGCTACACCTTC. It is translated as CASSEIRNYGYTF.